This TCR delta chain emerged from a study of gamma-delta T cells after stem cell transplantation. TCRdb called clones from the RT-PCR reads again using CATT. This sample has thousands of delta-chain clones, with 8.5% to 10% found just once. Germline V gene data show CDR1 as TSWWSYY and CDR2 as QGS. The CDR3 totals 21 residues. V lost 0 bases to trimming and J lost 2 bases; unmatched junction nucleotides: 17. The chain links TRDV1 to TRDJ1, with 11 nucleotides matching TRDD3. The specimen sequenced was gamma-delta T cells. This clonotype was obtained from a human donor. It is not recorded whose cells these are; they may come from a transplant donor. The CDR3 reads CALGELPTENWGIVPTDKLIF. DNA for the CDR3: TGTGCTCTTGGGGAACTCCCTACTGAGAACTGGGGGATAGTTCCAACCGATAAACTCATCTTT.